This T cell receptor (beta chain) was recorded in a study of cytomegalovirus exposure and HLA in healthy donors. Findings of the study overall: Later analysis found that TCR beta chains associated with HLA were more clonally expanded than other, equally common chains. It was assumed in the presence/absence analyses that sequencing depth was roughly uniform across donors.

On this clone: What it recognizes is unknown.

After removal of 4 bases from V and 5 bases from J, the junction contained 11 bases not matched to a gene. CDR3 length: 16 amino acids. The germline V gene encodes CDR1 SGHDN and CDR2 FVKESK. A multiplex PCR was run with 60 Vbeta primers and 13 Jbeta primers. The table came from immunoSEQ multiplex PCR; TCRdb's copy has only in-frame clones and leaves some out. This sample has about 87,000 clones, with over 70% found just once. The sequence was obtained from a man aged 30-40 years in good health and CMV-seropositive. This chain links TRBV14 with TRBJ2-7; 10 positions agree with TRBD1. Sequenced material: PBMCs. CDR3 in DNA: TGTGCCAGCAGCCCGTTTTTTGGACAGGGGGTCGACGAGCAGTACTTC. Its translation: CASSPFFGQGVDEQYF.